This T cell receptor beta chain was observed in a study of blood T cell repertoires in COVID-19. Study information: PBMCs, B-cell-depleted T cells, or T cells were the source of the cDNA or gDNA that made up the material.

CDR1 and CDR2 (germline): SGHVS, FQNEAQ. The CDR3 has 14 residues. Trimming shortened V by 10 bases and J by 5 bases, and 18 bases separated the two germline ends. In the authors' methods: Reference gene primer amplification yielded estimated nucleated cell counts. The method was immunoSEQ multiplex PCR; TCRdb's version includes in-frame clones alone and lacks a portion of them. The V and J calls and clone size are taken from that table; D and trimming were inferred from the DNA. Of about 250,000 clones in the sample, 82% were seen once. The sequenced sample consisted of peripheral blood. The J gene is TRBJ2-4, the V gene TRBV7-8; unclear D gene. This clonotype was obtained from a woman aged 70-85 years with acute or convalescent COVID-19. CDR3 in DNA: TGTGCCACCGCGGTCCCCCCCCGACAAAACATTCAGTACTTC. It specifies CATAVPPRQNIQYF. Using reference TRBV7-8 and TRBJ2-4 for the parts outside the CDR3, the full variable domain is GAGVSQSPRYKVAKRGQDVALRCDPISGHVSLFWYQQALGQGPEFLTYFQNEAQLDKSGLPSDRFFAERPEGSVSTLKIQRTQQEDSAVYLCATAVPPRQNIQYFGAGTRLSVL.